This T cell receptor (beta chain) was recovered during a study of regulatory T cells in long-lasting Graves disease. This clonotype was observed many times. Regarding time point: newly diagnosed GD, antithyroid drugs for less than 3 months. RNA from PBMCs was the source of the TCR library. The CDR3 extends over 12 amino acids. CDR1 and CDR2 (germline): LNHDA, SQIVND (reference sequence). Trimming left V 3 bases short and J 3 bases short, with 3 bases between. Sequencing libraries for TCR beta were prepared with iRepertoire HTBI primers and Arm-PCR of CDR3 regions. TCRdb called the multiplex PCR reads again in MiXCR, with one record for every CDR3 protein. The sample contains some 490,000 distinct CDR3 sequences, around 12% of which appear only once. These data were also filed under a second study, of T cells in Graves' hyperthyroidism and ophthalmopathy. That paper states: Most clonotypes expanded in the thyroid (above 0.001) were also present in blood.

The chain links TRBV19 to TRBJ1-5; D is ambiguous. This clonotype originated in a woman between 25 and 40 years old with Graves disease. The sequencing used peripheral blood mononuclear cells (PBMCs), collected at new diagnosis, from a patient treated with antithyroid drugs. In DNA form, the CDR3 reads TGTGCCAGTAGTATCCCCAATCAGCCCCAGCATTTT. This translates into CASSIPNQPQHF.